This T cell receptor (beta chain) was sequenced in a study of beta chain features in type 1 diabetes. General observations from the study: Across all four CD4+ subsets, people with type 1 diabetes showed modestly shorter TCRB CDR3s.

Sequenced material consisted of expressed TCRB transcripts (all of the isolated RNA was reverse transcribed). The assay was immunoSEQ multiplex PCR, and TCRdb's table has in-frame clones only and misses some. The sample holds about 240,000 clones, about 14% seen once. Notes on this clone: Its antigen is still unknown.

Germline V lookup: CDR1 SGHAT, CDR2 FQNNGV. This CDR3 has 15 residues. J lost 0 bases, V lost 5 bases, and 4 bases had no gene match. This receptor was obtained from a man younger than 40 with type 1 diabetes. The rearrangement uses TRBV11-2 and TRBJ2-3; 8 bases line up with TRBD2. Specimen: naive CD4+ T cells from blood. CDR3: CASSTSSGSTDTQYF. In nucleotides, the CDR3 is TGTGCCAGCAGCACGTCTAGCGGGAGCACAGATACGCAGTATTTT.